This T cell receptor (beta chain) was profiled in a study of regulatory T cells in long-lasting Graves disease. CDR3 regions were amplified by Arm-PCR using iRepertoire HTBI primers to build TCR beta libraries. MiXCR, applied by TCRdb to the multiplex PCR reads, yields one record per CDR3 protein. The sample has around 470,000 distinct CDR3 sequences; less than 15% are singletons. The time point here: newly diagnosed GD, antithyroid drugs for less than 3 months. Extracted RNA from PBMCs served as the source of the TCR library. Concerning this clonotype itself: Germline is not matched at one junction end, which may reflect a read error.

This CDR3 contains 15 residues. The germline gives CDR1 SGHRS, CDR2 YFSETQ. These records were also assigned to another study, of T cells in Graves' hyperthyroidism and ophthalmopathy. This second study notes: Ophthalmopathy got predicted by the model a median around 6.6 months before its onset.

The receptor was derived from a woman aged 45-65 years with Graves disease. The specimen was peripheral blood mononuclear cells (PBMCs), collected at new diagnosis, from a patient treated with antithyroid drugs. The J gene is TRBJ1-2, the V gene TRBV5-1; D unresolved. CDR3 DNA sequence: TGCGCCGGCAGCCTTGCTTCTGACTCCTCCTATGGCTACACCTTC. It specifies CAGSLASDSSYGYTF.